This is a list of T cell receptor beta chains from one sample in a study of blood T cell repertoires in COVID-19. The method was immunoSEQ multiplex PCR; TCRdb's version includes in-frame clones alone and lacks a portion of them. The table shows 50,000 to 65,000 clones, with nearly 90% occurring only once. Sequences were obtained from peripheral blood. The receptors stem from a man aged 45-65 years with active COVID-19. CDR3s include the opening cysteine and the closing phenylalanine or tryptophan. Fields, in order: D gene, clone size, J gene, V gene, CDR3 protein, CDR3 DNA. The D gene is left open where the match is weak. Some rows mark clone size as missing; the rest say once, few, many or name a class of expanded clone.

TRBD1,.,TRBJ1-5,TRBV28,CAAETGGSGQPQHF,TGTGCCGCCGAGACAGGGGGCAGCGGTCAGCCCCAGCATTTT
.,.,TRBJ2-3,TRBV4-3,CASSHSPQGISDTQYF,TGCGCCAGCAGCCATTCCCCGCAGGGGATCTCAGATACGCAGTATTTT
.,.,TRBJ1-2,TRBV6-1,CASSEAGYGYTF,TGTGCCAGCAGTGAGGCAGGGTATGGCTACACCTTC
.,.,TRBJ1-1,TRBV5-6,CASSLGTEAFF,TGTGCCAGCAGTCTGGGCACAGAAGCTTTCTTT
TRBD1,.,TRBJ1-2,TRBV19,CASSIAQTGNYGYTF,TGTGCCAGTAGTATAGCCCAGACAGGGAACTATGGCTACACCTTC
TRBD2,.,TRBJ2-3,TRBV10-1,CASSLLLAGGPDTQYF,TGCGCCAGCAGCCTCCTACTAGCGGGGGGGCCAGATACGCAGTATTTT
.,.,TRBJ1-2,TRBV15,CATSRDGEGSGYTF,TGTGCCACCAGCAGAGATGGGGAGGGGTCTGGCTACACCTTC
TRBD2,.,TRBJ2-5,TRBV9,CASSVDRGGRETQYF,TGTGCCAGCAGCGTAGATAGGGGAGGGAGGGAGACCCAGTACTTC
TRBD2,.,TRBJ2-1,TRBV5-4,CASSPGLAGIYNEQFF,TGTGCCAGCAGCCCAGGATTAGCGGGGATTTACAATGAGCAGTTCTTC
.,.,TRBJ2-5,TRBV7-9,CASSPEDSGHTKETQYF,TGTGCCAGCAGCCCAGAAGACTCGGGACACACCAAGGAGACCCAGTACTTC
TRBD1,.,TRBJ1-1,TRBV5-1,CASSWRAGGNTEAFF,TGCGCCAGCAGCTGGAGGGCAGGGGGGAACACTGAAGCTTTCTTT
.,.,TRBJ2-3,TRBV7-9,CASSSDSGSQYF,TGTGCCAGCAGCTCCGACTCCGGTTCGCAGTATTTT
TRBD1,once,TRBJ1-5,TRBV27,CASGLQGAKQPQHF,TGTGCCAGCGGGCTACAGGGGGCTAAGCAGCCCCAGCATTTT
.,.,TRBJ2-7,TRBV3-1/TRBV3-2,CASSQGGGFSSYEQYF,TGTGCCAGCAGCCAAGGCGGGGGCTTTAGCTCCTACGAGCAGTACTTC
TRBD1,.,TRBJ2-2,TRBV29-1,CSVSRQGRELFF,TGCAGCGTTTCCCGACAGGGCCGGGAGCTGTTTTTT
.,.,TRBJ2-5,TRBV6-6,CATAIGVETQYF,TGTGCCACCGCTATAGGGGTAGAGACCCAGTACTTC
TRBD2,once,TRBJ2-4,TRBV30,CAWRPKGRGGKNIQYF,TGTGCCTGGAGGCCCAAGGGGAGGGGTGGCAAAAACATTCAGTACTTC
.,.,TRBJ2-3,TRBV7-2,CASSEEIGILDTQYF,TGTGCCAGCAGTGAGGAGATAGGTATCCTTGATACGCAGTATTTT
TRBD1,once,TRBJ2-7,TRBV4-1,CASSLRGGTGSYEQYF,TGCGCCAGCAGCCTCCGAGGGGGGACAGGGTCCTACGAGCAGTACTTC
.,.,TRBJ1-1,TRBV27,CASSLYNSNTEAFF,TGTGCCAGCAGTTTATACAATTCGAACACTGAAGCTTTCTTT
TRBD1,.,TRBJ1-1,TRBV7-2,CASSPRTGKAEAFF,TGTGCCAGCAGCCCAAGGACAGGGAAGGCTGAAGCTTTCTTT